The 8 T cell receptor beta chains given below trace back to one sample, sequenced in a study of blood T cell repertoires in COVID-19. This table comes from immunoSEQ multiplex PCR, and its TCRdb copy is limited to in-frame clones, with some not included. Of about 210,000 clones in the sample, approximately 78% are singletons; the top ten hold roughly 5.1%. The sequencing input was peripheral blood. The source of these receptors is a woman in her 70s with COVID-19, enrolled during active disease.

The genes are TRBV7-8 and TRBJ2-7, with 8 nucleotides matching TRBD2. This CDR3 region has 14 residues. V lost 6 bases, J lost 4 bases, and 8 bases stayed unmatched. Germline V lookup: CDR1 SGHVS, CDR2 FQNEAQ. For the CDR3, the DNA is TGTGCCAGCAGTTCGGGACTAGTCGGATACGAGCAGTACTTC. Its translation: CASSSGLVGYEQYF.

The rearrangement links TRBV19 to TRBJ1-2; TRBD1 matches 9 bases. Germline lookup yields CDR1 LNHDA and CDR2 SQIVND (reference sequence). This CDR3 contains 17 residues. V shed 4 bases and J 0 bases; nucleotides not matched to a gene: 9. The CDR3 DNA is TGTGCCAGTAGTAGGGGACAGGGAACCGTAGCTAACTATGGCTACACCTTC. Its protein product is CASSRGQGTVANYGYTF.

V is TRBV11-3 and J is TRBJ2-5; a weak D match, TRBD1 (5 bases). V gave up 2 bases and J gave up 1 base, with 11 bases separating them. This CDR3 has 15 residues. The germline gives CDR1 SGHNT, CDR2 YENEEA. Here the CDR3 reads CASSLRQGGQETQYF. The CDR3 region has the DNA TGTGCCAGCAGCTTACGGCAGGGCGGCCAAGAGACCCAGTACTTC.

This clone has a single count. The chain combines TRBV2 with TRBJ2-7, with TRBD2 matching 7 bases. CDR3 length equals 15 residues. Germline CDR1 and CDR2: SNHLY and FYNNEI. After removal of 1 base from V and 7 bases from J, the junction contained 10 bases not matched to a gene. The CDR3 sequence is CASSEDVGPAGEQYF. CDR3 DNA: TGTGCCAGCAGTGAAGATGTGGGACCAGCGGGAGAGCAGTACTTC.

This clone was recorded a few times. V gene TRBV10-1 combines with J gene TRBJ1-1, with 8 positions matching TRBD1. V trimming: 8 bases; J trimming: 4 bases; junction bases outside the gene matches: 6. The CDR3 has 13 amino acids. Germline V lookup: CDR1 WNHNN, CDR2 SYGVQD (reference sequence). CDR3 in DNA: TGCGCCAGCTCAGGGGGCGGCGGCACTGAAGCTTTCTTT. Translation: CASSGGGGTEAFF.

The CDR3 loop reads CASSYSKVAGPIQYF. CDR3 DNA: TGTGCCAGCAGTTACTCGAAGGTCGCGGGACCCATTCAGTACTTC. The genes are TRBV6-5 and TRBJ2-4; tentatively, D is TRBD2 (6 bases). CDR3 length: 15 amino acids. CDR1 and CDR2 (germline): MNHEY, SVGAGI. V was trimmed by 0 bases and J by 9 bases, leaving 15 bases between them.

This clone was recorded only once. The chain joins TRBV7-2 to TRBJ2-1, with D possibly TRBD1 on 6 matching bases. This CDR3 comprises 16 residues. CDR1 and CDR2 (germline): SGHTA, FQGNSA. The V gene lost 3 bases and the J gene lost 4 bases, with 16 bases spanning the gap. CDR3 residues: CASSFGTNYPYNEQFF. CDR3 nucleotide sequence: TGTGCCAGCAGCTTTGGGACAAACTATCCTTACAATGAGCAGTTCTTC. Full variable domain (rest looked up from reference TRBV7-2 and TRBJ2-1): GAGVSQSPSNKVTEKGKDVELRCDPISGHTALYWYRQSLGQGLEFLIYFQGNSAPDKSGLPSDRFSAERTGGSVSTLTIQRTQQEDSAVYLCASSFGTNYPYNEQFFGPGTRLTVL.

The CDR3 bases are TGTGCCAGCAGTTACGCGCGTAGCTCCTATAATTCACCCCTCCACTTT. Protein sequence: CASSYARSSYNSPLHF. The rearrangement joins TRBV6-5 to TRBJ1-6, with D unresolved. The V end lost 2 bases, the J end lost 0 bases, and 8 bases lay between the germline ends. The CDR3 loop spans 16 amino acids. In germline, CDR1 is MNHEY, CDR2 SVGAGI.